The sequence of this T cell receptor (beta chain) was determined in a study of Graves' ophthalmopathy and Graves' hyperthyroidism. Study outcomes and limitations: Most expanded thyroid clonotypes above 0.001 frequency also appeared in blood.

No progression to ophthalmopathy over 18 months defined stable hyperthyroidism. Sampling 10 ml of fresh peripheral blood provided the PBMCs. Transcripts of RNA were the source for amplifying TCR beta CDR3 regions. HTBI primers were employed in first-round RT-PCR, then a second-round multiplex PCR followed. TCRdb recomputed calls from the multiplex PCR reads with MiXCR, one row per CDR3 protein. The table has some 380,000 distinct CDR3 sequences, 15% seen once. This clonotype was detected many times. Its target is not known. This TCR was recovered from a woman under 30 with stable Graves' hyperthyroidism. The sample consisted of peripheral blood.

As DNA, the CDR3 is TGCGCCAGCAGCCAACCCACAGCGGGGGGGCCGTTCTACGAGCAGTACTTC. Translation: CASSQPTAGGPFYEQYF. V is TRBV4-1 and J is TRBJ2-7; 10 nucleotides agree with TRBD2. The CDR3 contains 17 residues. CDR1 MGHRA and CDR2 YSYEKL come from the germline V gene. V lost 2 bases and J lost 3; bases outside the gene matches: 10.